Each of the 2 T cell receptor beta chains below was sequenced from the same sample in a study of blood T cell repertoires in COVID-19 (dated by TCRdb to 2020 to 2021). Libraries came from the immunoSEQ multiplex PCR assay. Entries here come from immuneACCESS through TCRdb and include only in-frame sequences with V and J called. Some clones fail to appear in such tables; in the studies checked, an unresolved V gene covers under half of the shortfall, and the cause of the remainder is unknown. This sample holds 55,000 to 65,000 clones; about 91% were observed only once. The ten largest clones take up about 4.9% of the sample. The sample consisted of peripheral blood. The receptor source for this set is a man aged 55 to 70 with acute or convalescent COVID-19.

This chain joins TRBV6-5 and TRBJ2-2; a weak D match, TRBD1 (6 bases). Germline assignment: CDR1 MNHEY and CDR2 SVGAGI. The CDR3 consists of 13 residues. With 8 bases removed from V and 1 base from J, the gap between germline ends came to 8 bases. The CDR3 sequence: CASLTGNTGELFF. Here the CDR3 DNA reads TGTGCCAGCCTGACAGGGAACACCGGGGAGCTGTTTTTT.

The chain combines TRBV27 with TRBJ1-2; maybe TRBD1 (5 bases). CDR3 length equals 12 residues. Trimming cost V 6 bases and J 6 bases, with 11 bases left between them. From germline, CDR1 is MNHEY and CDR2 SMNVEV (reference sequence). The CDR3 sequence: CASSLGGNGYTF. The CDR3 DNA sequence: TGTGCCAGCAGCTTGGGGGGGAATGGCTACACCTTC.